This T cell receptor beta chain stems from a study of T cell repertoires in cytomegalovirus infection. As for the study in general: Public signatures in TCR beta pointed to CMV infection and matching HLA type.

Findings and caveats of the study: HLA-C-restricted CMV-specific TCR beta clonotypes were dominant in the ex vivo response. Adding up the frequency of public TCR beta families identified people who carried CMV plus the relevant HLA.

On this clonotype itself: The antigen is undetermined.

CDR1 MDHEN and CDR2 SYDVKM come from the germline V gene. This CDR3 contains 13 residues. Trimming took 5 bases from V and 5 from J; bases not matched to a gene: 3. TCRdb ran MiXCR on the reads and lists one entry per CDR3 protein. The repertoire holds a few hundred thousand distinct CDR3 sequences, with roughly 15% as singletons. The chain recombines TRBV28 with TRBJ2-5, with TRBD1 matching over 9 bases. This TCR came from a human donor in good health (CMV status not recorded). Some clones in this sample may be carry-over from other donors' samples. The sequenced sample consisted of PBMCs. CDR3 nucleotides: TGTGCCAGCAGTACAGGGGGCTCGGAGACCCAGTACTTC. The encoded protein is CASSTGGSETQYF.